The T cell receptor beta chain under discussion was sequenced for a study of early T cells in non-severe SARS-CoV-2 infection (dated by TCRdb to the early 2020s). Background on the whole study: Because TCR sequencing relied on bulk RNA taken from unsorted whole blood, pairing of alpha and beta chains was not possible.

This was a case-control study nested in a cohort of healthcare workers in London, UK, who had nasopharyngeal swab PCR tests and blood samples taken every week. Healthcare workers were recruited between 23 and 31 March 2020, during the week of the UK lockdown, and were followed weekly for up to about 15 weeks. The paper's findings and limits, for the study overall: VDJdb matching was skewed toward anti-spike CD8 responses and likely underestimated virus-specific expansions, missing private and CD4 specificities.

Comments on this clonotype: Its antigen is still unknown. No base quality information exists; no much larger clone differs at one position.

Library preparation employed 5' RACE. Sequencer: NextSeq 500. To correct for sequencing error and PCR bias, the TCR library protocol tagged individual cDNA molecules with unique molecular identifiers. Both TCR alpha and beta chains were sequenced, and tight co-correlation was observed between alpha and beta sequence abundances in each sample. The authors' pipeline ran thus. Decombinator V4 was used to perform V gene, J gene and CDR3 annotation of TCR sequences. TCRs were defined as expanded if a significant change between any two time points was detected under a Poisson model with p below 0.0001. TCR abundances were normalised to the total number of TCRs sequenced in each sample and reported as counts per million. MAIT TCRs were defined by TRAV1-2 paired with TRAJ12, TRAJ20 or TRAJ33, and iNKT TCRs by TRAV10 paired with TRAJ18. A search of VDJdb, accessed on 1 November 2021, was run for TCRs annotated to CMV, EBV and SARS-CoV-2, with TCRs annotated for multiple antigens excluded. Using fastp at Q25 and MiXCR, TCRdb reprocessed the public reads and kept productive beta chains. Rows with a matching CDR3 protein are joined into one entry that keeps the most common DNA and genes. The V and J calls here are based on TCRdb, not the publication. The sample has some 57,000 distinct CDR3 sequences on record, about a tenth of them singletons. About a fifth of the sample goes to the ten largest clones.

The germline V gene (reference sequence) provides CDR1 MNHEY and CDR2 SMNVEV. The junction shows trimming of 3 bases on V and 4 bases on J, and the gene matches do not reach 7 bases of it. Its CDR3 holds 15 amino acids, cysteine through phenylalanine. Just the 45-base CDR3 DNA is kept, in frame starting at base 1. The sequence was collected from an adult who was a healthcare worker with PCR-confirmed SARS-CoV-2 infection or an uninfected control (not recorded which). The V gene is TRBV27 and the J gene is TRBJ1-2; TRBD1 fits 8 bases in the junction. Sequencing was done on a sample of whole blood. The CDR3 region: CASSFRGRSSYGYTF. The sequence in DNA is TGTGCCAGCAGTTTCAGGGGGCGCAGTTCCTATGGCTACACCTTC.